The following is a TCR beta chain sequence with its context. The length of the CDR3 is 12 residues. Trimming took 3 bases from V and 3 from J, leaving 8 bases between them. The germline gives CDR1 SQVTM, CDR2 ANQGSEA. Original data processing: Reference gene primer amplification yielded estimated nucleated cell counts. The assay was immunoSEQ multiplex PCR, and TCRdb's table has in-frame clones only and misses some. V and J calls and clone size are copied from that table; D and trimming were computed from the DNA. Among some 270,000 clones listed, around 91% were seen once. The data stem from a study of blood T cell repertoires in COVID-19. In the study overall: Acute and convalescent COVID-19 specimens originated in the United States, Italy and Spain. PBMCs, B-cell-depleted T cells, or T cells provided the cDNA or gDNA that made up the material.

The chain employs TRBV29-1 and TRBJ1-1, with D perhaps matching TRBD1 (5 bases). This TCR came from a woman aged 55-70 years with COVID-19, enrolled during active disease. Sequenced sample: peripheral blood. This CDR3 is CSVDREDTEAFF. CDR3 DNA: TGCAGCGTTGACAGGGAGGACACTGAAGCTTTCTTT.